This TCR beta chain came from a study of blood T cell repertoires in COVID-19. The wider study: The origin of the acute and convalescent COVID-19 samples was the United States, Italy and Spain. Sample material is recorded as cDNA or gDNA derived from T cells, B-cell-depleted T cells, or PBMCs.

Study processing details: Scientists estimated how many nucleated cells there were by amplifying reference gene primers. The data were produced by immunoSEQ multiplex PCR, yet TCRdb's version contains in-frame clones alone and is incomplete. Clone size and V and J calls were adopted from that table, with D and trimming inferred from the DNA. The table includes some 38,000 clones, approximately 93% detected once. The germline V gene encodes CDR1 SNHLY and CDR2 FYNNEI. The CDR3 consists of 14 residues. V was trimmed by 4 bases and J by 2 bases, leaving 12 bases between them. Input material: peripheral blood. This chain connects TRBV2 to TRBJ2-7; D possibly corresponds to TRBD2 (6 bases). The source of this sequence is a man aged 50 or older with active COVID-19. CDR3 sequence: CASSGGTFAYEQYF. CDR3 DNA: TGTGCCAGCAGTGGGGGGACTTTCGCCTACGAGCAGTACTTC.